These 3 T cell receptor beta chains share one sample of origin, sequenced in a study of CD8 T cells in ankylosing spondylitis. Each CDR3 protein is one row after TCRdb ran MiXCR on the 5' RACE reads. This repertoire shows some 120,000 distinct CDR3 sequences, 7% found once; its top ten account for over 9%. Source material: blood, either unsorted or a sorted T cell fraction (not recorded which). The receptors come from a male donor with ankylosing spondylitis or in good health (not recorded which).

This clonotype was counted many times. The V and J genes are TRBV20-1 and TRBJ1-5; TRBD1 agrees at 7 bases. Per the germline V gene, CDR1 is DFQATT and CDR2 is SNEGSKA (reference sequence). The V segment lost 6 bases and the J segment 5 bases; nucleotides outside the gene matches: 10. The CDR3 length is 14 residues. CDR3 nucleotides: TGCAGTGCACTTCCGGGACAGCGCTATCAGCCCCAGCATTTT. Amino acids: CSALPGQRYQPQHF.

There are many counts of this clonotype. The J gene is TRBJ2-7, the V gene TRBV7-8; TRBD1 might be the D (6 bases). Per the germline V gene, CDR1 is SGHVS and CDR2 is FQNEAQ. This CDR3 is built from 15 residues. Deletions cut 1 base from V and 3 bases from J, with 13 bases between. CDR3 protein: CASSLGGRGLYEQYF. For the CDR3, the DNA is TGTGCCAGCAGCTTAGGTGGCAGGGGTCTCTACGAGCAGTACTTC.

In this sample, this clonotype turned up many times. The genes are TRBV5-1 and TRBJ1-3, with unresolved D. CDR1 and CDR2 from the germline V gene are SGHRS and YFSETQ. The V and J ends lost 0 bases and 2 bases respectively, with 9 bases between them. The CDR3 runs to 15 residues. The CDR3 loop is CASSLAGGPGNTIYF. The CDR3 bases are TGCGCCAGCAGCTTGGCCGGTGGACCTGGAAACACCATATATTTT.